A single sample gave rise to the 11 T cell receptor beta chains below, sequenced in a study of blood T cell repertoires in COVID-19. Using immunoSEQ multiplex PCR, the repertoire was profiled, and TCRdb retains in-frame clones only, with some absent. The sample has a few hundred thousand clones, roughly four fifths seen once; the top ten hold around 3.5%. The material sequenced was peripheral blood. The source is a young woman with acute or convalescent COVID-19.

The chain combines TRBV4-3 with TRBJ2-7, with D possibly matching TRBD2 (5 bases). V gave up 0 bases and J gave up 2 bases, with 17 bases separating them. There are 17 residues in the CDR3. The germline gives CDR1 LGHNA, CDR2 YSLEER. In DNA, the CDR3 is TGCGCCAGCAGCCAAGATCTAAAGTGGGAGCTAACCTACGAGCAGTACTTC. The encoded protein is CASSQDLKWELTYEQYF.

The gene calls are TRBV12-3 or TRBV12-4 and TRBJ1-2; D perhaps matches TRBD1 (5 bases). V lost 4 bases and J lost 4, with 10 bases in between. The CDR3 loop spans 13 amino acids. CDR3 sequence: CASSSYDSYGYTF. For the CDR3, the DNA is TGTGCCAGCAGTTCGTACGACAGCTATGGCTACACCTTC.

This chain connects TRBV24-1 to TRBJ1-5; maybe TRBD1 (5 bases). Trimming shortened V by 4 bases and J by 6 bases, and 24 bases separated the two germline ends. The germline CDR1 and CDR2 sequences are KGHDR and SFDVKD. CDR3 length equals 18 residues. For the CDR3, the DNA is TGTGCCACCAGTGAATTACGTACTCTACAGGAGACCACTCAGCCCCAGCATTTT. Its translation is CATSELRTLQETTQPQHF.

This chain links TRBV7-2 with TRBJ2-1; 8 bases fit TRBD2. After removal of 5 bases from V and 3 bases from J, the junction contained 6 bases not matched to a gene. The V gene's germline CDR1 is SGHTA and CDR2 FQGNSA. The CDR3 length is 15 residues. The CDR3 DNA reads as TGTGCCAGCAGCCTGGTAGCGGGACTCTACAATGAGCAGTTCTTC. Translation gives CASSLVAGLYNEQFF. The full variable domain, in which reference TRBV7-2 and TRBJ2-1 provide the parts outside the CDR3, is GAGVSQSPSNKVTEKGKDVELRCDPISGHTALYWYRQSLGQGLEFLIYFQGNSAPDKSGLPSDRFSAERTGGSVSTLTIQRTQQEDSAVYLCASSLVAGLYNEQFFGPGTRLTVL.

The J gene is TRBJ1-3, the V gene TRBV21-1; the table's TRBD1 call for D was not verified on the DNA. TRBV21-1 counts as a pseudogene. This CDR3 contains 17 residues. CDR3: CASSKGPGLGVRNTIYF. The CDR3, as DNA: TGTGCCAGCAGCAAAGGGCCGGGCTTAGGGGTTAGAAACACCATATATTTT.

This clone is a singleton in its sample. The rearrangement links TRBV7-2 to TRBJ2-7, with D possibly TRBD2 on 6 matching bases. This CDR3 is built from 15 residues. V shed 1 base and J shed 4 bases, with 14 bases lying between them. Germline V CDR1 and CDR2: SGHTA, FQGNSA. CDR3 region: CASSLDGLGGYEQYF. The CDR3 DNA follows: TGTGCCAGCAGCTTAGACGGACTGGGAGGATACGAGCAGTACTTC.

V usage is TRBV5-1 and J usage is TRBJ2-3, with TRBD1 matching over 8 bases. The CDR3 is 14 amino acids. Germline lookup yields CDR1 SGHRS and CDR2 YFSETQ. With V trimmed by 4 bases and J by 6 bases, 7 bases remained unmatched. CDR3 sequence reads: CASSIGQGGDTQYF. DNA of the CDR3: TGCGCCAGCAGCATAGGACAGGGCGGGGATACGCAGTATTTT.

V usage is TRBV7-2 and J usage is TRBJ2-2; 13 bases fit TRBD2. The length of the CDR3 is 17 residues. Germline values: CDR1 SGHTA, CDR2 FQGNSA. The V segment lost 1 base and the J segment 5 bases; nucleotides outside the gene matches: 4. DNA for the CDR3: TGTGCCAGCAGCTTAGTGGGGGGACTAGCGGGAACCGGGGAGCTGTTTTTT. It codes for CASSLVGGLAGTGELFF. Full variable domain (rest looked up from reference TRBV7-2 and TRBJ2-2): GAGVSQSPSNKVTEKGKDVELRCDPISGHTALYWYRQSLGQGLEFLIYFQGNSAPDKSGLPSDRFSAERTGGSVSTLTIQRTQQEDSAVYLCASSLVGGLAGTGELFFGEGSRLTVL.

The J gene is TRBJ1-2, the V gene TRBV3-1 (or the pseudogene TRBV3-2), with 8 bases aligning to TRBD1. CDR3 size: 14 residues. V lost 3 bases to trimming and J lost 10 bases; unmatched junction nucleotides: 10. The germline CDR1 and CDR2 sequences are LGHDT and YNNKEL (reference sequence). CDR3 loop: CASSQLIGQGTYTF. DNA of the CDR3: TGTGCCAGCAGCCAGCTAATTGGACAGGGCACCTACACCTTC.

The V and J genes are TRBV7-9 and TRBJ2-2; no reliable D call. The V gene lost 1 base and the J gene lost 7 bases, with 10 bases spanning the gap. Germline V gives CDR1 SEHNR, CDR2 FQNEAQ (reference sequence). CDR3 length: 14 residues. The chain's CDR3 is CASSLVWSVGELFF. In DNA form, the CDR3 reads TGTGCCAGCAGCTTAGTGTGGTCGGTCGGGGAGCTGTTTTTT.

CDR3 sequence (DNA): TGTGCCAGCTCACCTGTTATGAGGGGGGGCGATGAGCAGTTCTTC. The encoded protein is CASSPVMRGGDEQFF. The rearrangement joins TRBV18 to TRBJ2-1; D is perhaps TRBD2 (7 bases). The ends were cut back, 3 bases at V and 8 bases at J, with 17 bases in the middle. This CDR3 comprises 15 residues. In germline, CDR1 is KGHSH, CDR2 LQKENI. The full variable domain, in which reference TRBV18 and TRBJ2-1 provide the parts outside the CDR3, is NAGVMQNPRHLVRRRGQEARLRCSPMKGHSHVYWYRQLPEEGLKFMVYLQKENIIDESGMPKERFSAEFPKEGPSILRIQQVVRGDSAAYFCASSPVMRGGDEQFFGPGTRLTVL.